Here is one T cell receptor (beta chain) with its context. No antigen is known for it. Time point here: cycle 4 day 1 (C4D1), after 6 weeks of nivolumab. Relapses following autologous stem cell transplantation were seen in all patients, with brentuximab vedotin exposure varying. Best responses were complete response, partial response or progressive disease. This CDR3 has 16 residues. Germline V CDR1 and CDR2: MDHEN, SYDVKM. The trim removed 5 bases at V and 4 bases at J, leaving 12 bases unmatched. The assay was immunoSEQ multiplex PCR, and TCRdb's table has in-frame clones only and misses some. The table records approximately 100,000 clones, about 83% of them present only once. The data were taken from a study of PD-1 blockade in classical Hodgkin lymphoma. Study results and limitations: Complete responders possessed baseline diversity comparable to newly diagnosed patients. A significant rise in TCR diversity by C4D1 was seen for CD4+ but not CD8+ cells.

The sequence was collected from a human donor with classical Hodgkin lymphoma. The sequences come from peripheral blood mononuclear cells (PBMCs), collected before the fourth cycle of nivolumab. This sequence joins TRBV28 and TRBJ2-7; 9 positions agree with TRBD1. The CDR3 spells CASSPTGGAVGYEQYF. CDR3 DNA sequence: TGTGCCAGCAGTCCCACAGGGGGCGCGGTTGGTTACGAGCAGTACTTC.